The rows below give T cell receptor beta chains drawn from one sample of a study of blood T cell repertoires in COVID-19. TCRdb's table, derived via immunoSEQ multiplex PCR, lists solely in-frame clones and lacks some. The sample carries around 380,000 clones, roughly 80% recorded once. Sample: peripheral blood. The receptors were gathered from a human donor with acute or convalescent COVID-19. The donor label of this sample is uncertain. Each CDR3 is given with its conserved first and last residue. The D gene is left open where the match is weak. Clone size is given for some rows only: seen once, a few or many times, or a class if the clone is expanded.

>TRBJ2-5|TRBD2|TRBV4-2|-
TGTGCCAGCAGCCCCCTCGGACTAGCGGGGCAAGAGACCCAGTACTTC
CASSPLGLAGQETQYF
>TRBJ2-5|TRBD1|TRBV27|-
TGTGCCAGCAGTTTATTAGGTGTGGGACAGCAAGAGACCCAGTACTTC
CASSLLGVGQQETQYF
>TRBJ2-7|TRBD2|TRBV6-1|once
TGTGCCAGCAGTGAATCTGGGTGGACTAGCGGGACCGAGCAGTACTTC
CASSESGWTSGTEQYF
>TRBJ2-5|-|TRBV5-1|-
TGCGCCAGCAGCTACACCCCACTAGAAGTGGAGACCCAGTACTTC
CASSYTPLEVETQYF
>TRBJ1-2|TRBD1|TRBV7-9|-
TGTGCCAGCAGCAAAGGACAGGAGAACTATGGCTACACCTTC
CASSKGQENYGYTF
>TRBJ2-1|-|TRBV5-1|-
TGCGCCAGCAGCCCCCCCGGGTCCTACAATGAGCAGTTCTTC
CASSPPGSYNEQFF
>TRBJ2-3|TRBD2|TRBV2|-
TGTGCCAGCAGTGACCTTCTAGCGGGAGGGCTCAATTTT
CASSDLLAGGLNF
>TRBJ1-5|TRBD1|TRBV5-4|-
TGTGCCAGCAGCTTGGGAGGGGGCCGCAATCAGCCCCAGCATTTT
CASSLGGGRNQPQHF
>TRBJ2-2|-|TRBV7-2|-
TGTGCCAGCAGCGCGCGCAACAGGGCAGCCCTCACCGGGGAGCTGTTTTTT
CASSARNRAALTGELFF
>TRBJ1-1|TRBD1|TRBV29-1|-
TGCAGCGAATCGAGACAGGGTCGGGTCACTGAAGCTTTCTTT
CSESRQGRVTEAFF
>TRBJ2-1|TRBD2|TRBV7-2|-
TGTGCCAGCAGCTTAGCCGGACTAGCGGGGGGGCAGGAGCAGTTCTTC
CASSLAGLAGGQEQFF
>TRBJ1-4|TRBD1|TRBV19|-
TGTGCCAGTAGTATGGGACAGGGGGATGAAAAACTGTTTTTT
CASSMGQGDEKLFF
>TRBJ1-6|-|TRBV28|-
TGTGCCAGCAGTTTCGGAGGTCGGCACTATAATTCACCCCTCCACTTT
CASSFGGRHYNSPLHF
>TRBJ2-3|TRBD1|TRBV28|-
TGTGCCAGCAGTTTACCGGGACAGGCGCCCAGTACGCAGTATTTT
CASSLPGQAPSTQYF
>TRBJ1-2|-|TRBV2|-
TGTGCCAGCAACGTTGGACAGTTGAACTATGGCTACACCTTC
CASNVGQLNYGYTF
>TRBJ1-1|-|TRBV30|-
TGTGCCTGGGGCTCGGGGGACGGGGATGAAGCTTTCTTT
CAWGSGDGDEAFF
>TRBJ1-2|-|TRBV30|-
TGTGCCTGGACAGGTATCACCTATGGCTACACCTTC
CAWTGITYGYTF
>TRBJ1-1|TRBD1|TRBV6-5|few
TGTGCCAGCAGCGGAGTGGGACAGGGGATCCCTGAAGCTTTCTTT
CASSGVGQGIPEAFF
>TRBJ1-1|TRBD1|TRBV6-6|once
TGTGCCAGCAGTATAGACAGGGAGTTTGAAGCTTTCTTT
CASSIDREFEAFF
>TRBJ1-6|-|TRBV7-9|many
TGTGCCAGCAGCTTTTTGGGGGGTGATTCACCCCTCCACTTT
CASSFLGGDSPLHF
>TRBJ1-2|-|TRBV6-1|-
TGTGCCAGCACCAAAGGAGGGGGGGGATCGAACACCTTC
CASTKGGGGSNTF
>TRBJ1-1|-|TRBV11-2|-
TGTGCCAGCAGCTTAGAGGGCTTGGCTTTCTTT
CASSLEGLAFF
>TRBJ1-2|-|TRBV19|few
TGTGCCAGTAGTCCCAGGACAGAGGGTGGCTATGGCTACACCTTC
CASSPRTEGGYGYTF
>TRBJ2-3|TRBD2|TRBV5-6|-
TGTGCCAGCAGCTTGGCCCTAGCGGGATTGATTGCAGATACGCAGTATTTT
CASSLALAGLIADTQYF
>TRBJ2-1|-|TRBV10-1|-
TGCGCCAGCAGCCGGGACAAACCCTACAATGAGCAGTTCTTC
CASSRDKPYNEQFF
>TRBJ1-6|-|TRBV7-9|-
TGTGCCAGCAGCTCATCGGTCGTGGTTTCACCCCTCCACTTT
CASSSSVVVSPLHF
>TRBJ1-6|-|TRBV28|-
TGTGCCAGCATCCCCCGGGGGGAGGGGCGTTCACCCCTCCACTTT
CASIPRGEGRSPLHF
>TRBJ2-3|-|TRBV24-1|few
TGTGCCACCAGTCCCAGGGGAAGCACAGATACGCAGTATTTT
CATSPRGSTDTQYF
>TRBJ2-2|-|TRBV5-6|-
TGTGCCAGCAGCCTATCGACAGTTGCGAACACCGGGGAGCTGTTTTTT
CASSLSTVANTGELFF
>TRBJ2-2|-|TRBV3-1/TRBV3-2|-
TGTGCCAGCAGCCAAGTCAGCCTAGGGGTCACCGGGGAGCTGTTTTTT
CASSQVSLGVTGELFF
>TRBJ1-1|-|TRBV5-5|-
TGTGCCAGCAGCTTGTTCCCGACAGGTGTTTTGAACACTGAAGCTTTCTTT
CASSLFPTGVLNTEAFF
>TRBJ2-1|-|TRBV5-1|few
TGCGCCAGCAAGGAGCGTCATTCCTACAATGAGCAGTTCTTC
CASKERHSYNEQFF
>TRBJ1-1|TRBD1|TRBV6-5|once
TGTGCCAGCAGGGGGACAGGGAGGCCTGAAGCTTTCTTT
CASRGTGRPEAFF
>TRBJ1-4|-|TRBV4-2|-
TGTGCCAGCAGCCAAGGGACTAGGGGGGATGAAAAACTGTTTTTT
CASSQGTRGDEKLFF
>TRBJ2-3|TRBD1|TRBV5-1|-
TGCGCCAGCAGCCCCGGACAGGCGGGAGATACGCAGTATTTT
CASSPGQAGDTQYF
>TRBJ1-1|TRBD1|TRBV10-3|-
TGTGCCATCAGTGCAGGGGGTGAAGCTTTCTTT
CAISAGGEAFF
>TRBJ1-6|TRBD1|TRBV19|many
TGTGCCAGTAGTACAGGGACAGGCTATAATTCACCCCTCCACTTT
CASSTGTGYNSPLHF
>TRBJ1-6|-|TRBV18|few
TGTGCCAGCTCACCATCCCAGGGAAAGGAGTCACCCCTCCACTTT
CASSPSQGKESPLHF
>TRBJ1-2|-|TRBV5-1|-
TGCGCCAGCAGCCCAGACTACACCTTC
CASSPDYTF
>TRBJ1-1|-|TRBV4-2|few
TGTGCCAGCAGGCCTGGGATCCAGGGGCGACGGATACAGAACACTGAAGCTTTCTTT
CASRPGIQGRRIQNTEAFF
>TRBJ1-2|-|TRBV29-1|-
TGCAGCTTTGTCCCGGGTACCTCTCCCGGCGGCTATGGCTACACCTTC
CSFVPGTSPGGYGYTF
>TRBJ1-1|-|TRBV2|-
TGTGCCAGCAGATCAAATGTTGTAGTCTCTGAAGCTTTCTTT
CASRSNVVVSEAFF
>TRBJ1-5|TRBD1|TRBV28|-
TGTGCCAGCAGTTCGGGACAGGGCCCTTATAGCAATCAGCCCCAGCATTTT
CASSSGQGPYSNQPQHF
>TRBJ2-3|TRBD1|TRBV6-2/TRBV6-3|once
TGTGCCAGCAGTTACGACAGGGTCGCAGATACGCAGTATTTT
CASSYDRVADTQYF
>TRBJ2-1|TRBD2|TRBV7-9|-
TGTGCCAGCAGCACCCGGACTAGCCTCTATGAGCAGTTCTTC
CASSTRTSLYEQFF
>TRBJ2-2|TRBD2|TRBV10-3|-
TGTGCCATCTCTGGAACGACTAGCAGGAACACCGGGGAGCTGTTTTTT
CAISGTTSRNTGELFF
>TRBJ1-4|-|TRBV7-2|-
TGTGCCAGCAGCCTAGACGGAGGAACCGTACTTAATGAAAAACTGTTTTTT
CASSLDGGTVLNEKLFF
>TRBJ1-4|TRBD1|TRBV4-2|-
TGTGCCAGCAGCCAAGCGGGACAGGCAACTAATGAAAAACTGTTTTTT
CASSQAGQATNEKLFF